A single TCR beta chain is shown here with its context. This clone occurred once. No antigen is known for it. Per-base qualities were not stored, and no clone one base away is much larger. The germline V gene sets CDR1 to KGHDR and CDR2 to SFDVKD. V and J are trimmed by 2 bases and 4 bases, and the gene matches miss 3 bases of the junction. The CDR3 runs 14 residues from the cysteine to the phenylalanine. Only the CDR3 DNA is retained, 42 bases long and in frame from the first base. Each collaborating institution followed its own protocols to collect whole blood in K2EDTA tubes. Collaborator samples were shipped for TCRbeta analysis as frozen whole blood, isolated PBMCs, or DNA extracted from either sample type. The record originates from a study of blood T cell repertoires in COVID-19 (dated by TCRdb to about 2020). In terms of the full investigation: Samples covering the acute and convalescent phases of COVID-19 were provided by collaborators in the United States, Italy and Spain. The prospective study material was composed of cDNA or gDNA derived from T cells, B-cell-depleted T cells, or PBMCs. Deeply sampled blood TCRbeta repertoires from subjects exposed to, actively infected with, or recovered from COVID-19 were included in the dataset. The repertoires were released in a freely available public database intended as a resource for research on the immune response to SARS-CoV-2. Samples were obtained from the ongoing ImmuneRACE study (first 160 participants) and from over 1,000 subjects provided by 6 global collaborators. The sample metadata nearly always contained a de-identified subject ID, COVID-19 status, age in years and sex. HLA class I and class II types, where available, came from metadata supplied by the sample provider rather than from assay-based typing. Study-level results and caveats: How much clinical and demographic metadata was included differed by source and by participant, and the metadata was provided uncurated.

TCRbeta CDR3 regions were amplified from genomic DNA using the immunoSEQ Assay, a bias-controlled multiplex PCR. Per the source publication's procedure: Nucleated cell counts per sample were estimated from amplification of reference gene primers within the assay. Sequence reads were collapsed and filtered to measure the absolute abundance of every unique TCRbeta CDR3 rearrangement. For each sample, productive Simpson clonality was calculated as the square root of Simpson's diversity index over productive rearrangements. Drawn from immuneACCESS, this table holds only the in-frame rearrangements with V and J called that TCRdb kept. Clones are partly lost; checked studies trace under half to an unresolved V gene and leave the rest unexplained. The V and J calls and clone size were taken over from that table, and D and trimming were inferred from the DNA. The sample has roughly 140,000 clones on record, around 81% of them singletons. The ten top clones hold 13% of the sample.

The sequenced sample was peripheral blood. The sequence was collected from a man aged 60-69 years with active or convalescent COVID-19. The chain was built from TRBV24-1 and TRBJ2-7; the central 8 bases match TRBD1. The base sequence is TGTGCCACCAGTGATTCGACAGGGGAATACGAGCAGTACTTC. Translated, this gives CATSDSTGEYEQYF.